These 20 T cell receptor beta chains were all obtained from the same sample, sequenced in a study of blood T cell repertoires in COVID-19. The table came from immunoSEQ multiplex PCR; TCRdb's copy has only in-frame clones and leaves some out. The sample consists of about 310,000 clones, 70% to 90% of them appearing once. What was sequenced was PBMCs or T cells enriched from blood (not recorded which). The source is a woman aged 35 to 49 who had recovered from COVID-19.

The chain is built from TRBV19 and TRBJ2-1; 7 positions match TRBD1. In germline, CDR1 is LNHDA, CDR2 SQIVND (reference sequence). The CDR3 totals 15 residues. The V segment lost 5 bases and the J segment 7 bases; nucleotides outside the gene matches: 11. This CDR3 is CASSLQGSEGNEQFF. Here the CDR3 DNA reads TGTGCCAGTAGTCTACAGGGGTCCGAGGGAAATGAGCAGTTCTTC.

V usage is TRBV28 and J usage is TRBJ2-4, with D possibly TRBD1 on 5 matching bases. The CDR3 consists of 14 residues. With 10 bases removed from V and 0 bases from J, the gap between germline ends came to 13 bases. Germline CDR1 MDHEN, CDR2 SYDVKM. The CDR3 here is CATLGQLAKNIQYF. CDR3 nucleotides: TGTGCCACGTTGGGGCAGTTAGCCAAAAACATTCAGTACTTC.

The chain carries TRBV2 and TRBJ1-2; possibly TRBD1 for D (5 bases). The CDR3 consists of 13 residues. Trimming pared 6 bases from V and 4 bases from J, leaving 12 bases between. Germline V CDR1 and CDR2: SNHLY, FYNNEI. CDR3 bases: TGTGCCAGCAGAGACGGCAGGGTCTATGGCTACACCTTC. Protein sequence: CASRDGRVYGYTF.

V and J are TRBV7-8 and TRBJ1-2; 12 bases line up with TRBD1. The V gene's germline CDR1 is SGHVS and CDR2 FQNEAQ. The CDR3 sequence is 16 residues long. With V trimmed by 5 bases and J by 6 bases, 10 bases remained unmatched. The CDR3 DNA reads TGTGCCAGCAGCCATCAGGGGACAGGGGGCTTCAATGGCTACACCTTC. It specifies CASSHQGTGGFNGYTF.

The gene calls are TRBV5-4 and TRBJ1-4; unclear D gene. V dropped 0 bases and J dropped 7 bases, with 10 bases sitting between them. The CDR3 is made up of 14 amino acids. CDR1 and CDR2 from the germline V gene are SGHNT and YYREEE (reference sequence). The CDR3 coding sequence is TGTGCCAGCAGCTTGGGGCAGTACACTGAAAAACTGTTTTTT. Amino acid sequence: CASSLGQYTEKLFF.

The chain employs TRBV5-4 and TRBJ1-2; D is possibly TRBD1 (5 bases). Trimming removed 4 bases at V and 4 bases at J, with 14 bases between. This CDR3 has 14 amino acids. Germline V gene lookup returns CDR1 SGHNT and CDR2 YYREEE (reference sequence). As DNA, the CDR3 is TGTGCCAGCAGCCTATTCGGGACTTCCTATGGCTACACCTTC. Translation gives CASSLFGTSYGYTF.

The chain carries TRBV4-1 and TRBJ2-7; D gene ambiguous. This CDR3 comprises 15 residues. Germline CDR1 MGHRA, CDR2 YSYEKL. Between the trimmed V and J ends, which lost 1 base and 9 bases, there was a span of 19 bases. CDR3 nucleotides: TGCGCCAGCAGCCAAGCCTTAGGCCCCTCTGGAGTGCAGTACTTC. Its protein product is CASSQALGPSGVQYF.

The CDR3, as DNA: TGTGCCAGCTCACCCTTACAGGGAACAGGAGCTAATGAAAAACTGTTTTTT. Translation gives CASSPLQGTGANEKLFF. This chain uses TRBV18 with TRBJ1-4, with TRBD1 as a possible D gene (6 bases). This CDR3 has 17 residues. Germline CDR1 reads KGHSH; CDR2 reads LQKENI. Trimming shortened V by 3 bases and J by 3 bases, and 17 bases separated the two germline ends.

The CDR3 nucleotides are TGTGCCAGCGGCACCGGGACTAGTTTGGATGAGCAGTTCTTC. Its protein is CASGTGTSLDEQFF. The V gene is TRBV7-3, the J gene TRBJ2-1; 8 bases are shared with TRBD2. This CDR3 comprises 14 residues. V lost 8 bases to trimming and J lost 8 bases; unmatched junction nucleotides: 11. The germline CDR1 and CDR2 sequences are SGHTA and FQGTGA.

V usage is TRBV24-1 and J usage is TRBJ2-5; 10 nucleotides align to TRBD2. Trimming cost V 0 bases and J 5 bases; bases outside gene matches: 5. This CDR3 has 16 amino acids. The germline CDR1 and CDR2 sequences are KGHDR and SFDVKD. The CDR3 region has the DNA TGTGCCACCAGTGATTTGTCTAGCGGGGGTTCGGAGACCCAGTACTTC. Translating gives CATSDLSSGGSETQYF.

The chain is built from TRBV12-3 or TRBV12-4 and TRBJ2-5; D not resolved. Trimming removed 3 bases at V and 2 bases at J, with 7 bases between. The CDR3 is 13 residues long. CDR3 DNA: TGTGCCAGCAGTTTCAGTGGTCAAGAGACCCAGTACTTC. It codes for CASSFSGQETQYF.

This chain joins TRBV6-5 and TRBJ1-2; 11 bases fit TRBD1. Germline trimming cut 6 bases from V and 4 bases from J; bases unmatched to any gene: 7. The CDR3 covers 15 residues. Germline V gene sequence: CDR1 MNHEY, CDR2 SVGAGI. Here the CDR3 DNA reads TGTGCCAGCAGCCCACCCGGGACAGGGGGCTATGGCTACACCTTC. Encoded protein: CASSPPGTGGYGYTF.

This clone was found once. V usage is TRBV29-1 and J usage is TRBJ2-7, with 15 bases aligning to TRBD2. Trimming took 6 bases from V and 6 from J; bases not matched to a gene: 12. The CDR3 totals 16 residues. Germline CDR1 is SQVTM and CDR2 is ANQGSEA. The CDR3 bases are TGCAGCGTCATAAGGACTAGCGGGGGGGCCAGTCTCGAGCAGTACTTC. Its translation: CSVIRTSGGASLEQYF.

J is TRBJ2-1 and V is TRBV6-5; 7 bases map to TRBD1. Germline values: CDR1 MNHEY, CDR2 SVGAGI. The CDR3 length is 12 residues. The junction had 3 bases not matched to a gene; V was cut back by 7 bases and J by 6 bases. This CDR3 reads CASNRQGNEQFF. CDR3 coding DNA: TGTGCCAGCAACAGACAGGGCAATGAGCAGTTCTTC.

This clone was detected once. This chain joins TRBV9 and TRBJ2-2, with TRBD1 matching 7 bases. The CDR3 is 15 amino acids. Germline V gene sequence: CDR1 SGDLS, CDR2 YYNGEE. With 5 bases clipped from V and 2 bases from J, the junction kept 6 bases outside the gene matches. CDR3 nucleotides: TGTGCCAGCAGACCAACAGGGGCCAACACCGGGGAGCTGTTTTTT. Its protein is CASRPTGANTGELFF.

The rearrangement uses TRBV2 and TRBJ1-2, with D hard to call. CDR1 SNHLY and CDR2 FYNNEI come from the germline V gene. V was shortened by 8 bases and J by 8 bases, with 15 bases between the two germline ends. This CDR3 is built from 12 residues. The CDR3 region is CASVGLNMGYTF. The CDR3 region has the DNA TGTGCCAGCGTGGGCCTTAATATGGGCTACACCTTC.

The chain couples TRBV15 to TRBJ2-7; a weak D match, TRBD1 (5 bases). Germline CDR1 reads LNHNV; CDR2 reads YYDKDF (reference sequence). The V end lost 0 bases, the J end lost 1 base, and 13 bases lay between the germline ends. There are 16 residues in the CDR3. The CDR3 sequence: CATSREAGPTSYEQYF. CDR3 sequence (DNA): TGTGCCACCAGCAGAGAGGCAGGGCCGACTTCCTACGAGCAGTACTTC.

The rearrangement links TRBV10-3 to TRBJ2-7, with a weak D call TRBD1 (5 bases). Germline values: CDR1 ENHRY, CDR2 SYGVKD. This CDR3 region has 13 residues. The ends were cut back, 4 bases at V and 5 bases at J, with 12 bases in the middle. CDR3 nucleotides: TGTGCCATCAGTGGGGGCGTTCACGACGAGCAGTACTTC. Its translation: CAISGGVHDEQYF.

The CDR3 here is CASSYSRYTEAFF. The CDR3 DNA is TGTGCCAGCAGTTACTCGCGGTACACTGAAGCTTTCTTT. J is TRBJ1-1 and V is TRBV6-5; no definite D call. Trimming removed 0 bases at V and 3 bases at J, with 5 bases between. CDR1 MNHEY and CDR2 SVGAGI come from the germline V gene. The CDR3 length is 13 residues.

V and J are TRBV3-1 (or the pseudogene TRBV3-2) and TRBJ2-1; D is unresolved. Germline loops: CDR1 LGHDT, CDR2 YNNKEL (reference sequence). This CDR3 is built from 14 residues. The V end lost 3 bases, the J end lost 9 bases, and 15 bases lay between the germline ends. CDR3 residues: CASSQGKSVREQFF. In nucleotides, the CDR3 is TGTGCCAGCAGCCAGGGCAAATCGGTACGTGAGCAGTTCTTC.